Listed below are T cell receptor beta chains from one sample, sequenced in a study of shared clonotypes between healthy human individuals. Produced via immunoSEQ multiplex PCR; TCRdb's table is partial and in-frame only. The sample has about 2.1 million clones; 80% to 95% are singletons. Sequenced sample: naive CD8+ T cells from PBMCs. The source of these receptors is a man aged 18 to 30 in good health. Some clones in this sample may be carry-over from other donors' samples. The CDR3 runs from the conserved cysteine through the conserved F or W. A D gene is named only where the DNA matches it firmly. Clone size, where shown, is once, few, many, or a class for clones that have expanded.

v_call: TRBV29-1; d_call: TRBD1; j_call: TRBJ1-2; clone_size: NA; cdr3_nt: TGCAGCGTTGGGGGGCTGCCGGGACAGGCCAGAAGAGGCTACACCTTC; cdr3_aa: CSVGGLPGQARRGYTF
v_call: TRBV11-2; d_call: NA; j_call: TRBJ2-7; clone_size: NA; cdr3_nt: TGTGCCAGCAGCTTATATCCAGGGGGGATTGACGAGCAGTACTTC; cdr3_aa: CASSLYPGGIDEQYF
v_call: TRBV2; d_call: NA; j_call: TRBJ1-1; clone_size: NA; cdr3_nt: TGTGCCAGCAGTGATTTGTTACGGTCGACTGGGAACACTGAAGCTTTCTTT; cdr3_aa: CASSDLLRSTGNTEAFF
v_call: TRBV9; d_call: NA; j_call: TRBJ2-7; clone_size: NA; cdr3_nt: TGTGCCAGCAGCGTAGACGACGGAACCTACGAGCAGTACTTC; cdr3_aa: CASSVDDGTYEQYF
v_call: TRBV5-5; d_call: NA; j_call: TRBJ1-1; clone_size: NA; cdr3_nt: TGTGCCAGCAGCTTGAGCAACACTGAAGCTTTCTTT; cdr3_aa: CASSLSNTEAFF
v_call: TRBV7-8; d_call: TRBD1; j_call: TRBJ1-4; clone_size: once; cdr3_nt: TGTGCCAGCAGCTTCGACTACAGGGACAGTATAAATGAAAAACTGTTTTTT; cdr3_aa: CASSFDYRDSINEKLFF
v_call: TRBV5-6; d_call: NA; j_call: TRBJ2-1; clone_size: NA; cdr3_nt: TGTGCCAGCAGCTTGGTGAGGGAGTCCTACAATGAGCAGTTCTTC; cdr3_aa: CASSLVRESYNEQFF
v_call: TRBV11-2; d_call: NA; j_call: TRBJ2-1; clone_size: NA; cdr3_nt: TGTGCCAGCAGCTCATCGGGCTTTTATCCCTACAATGAGCAGTTCTTC; cdr3_aa: CASSSSGFYPYNEQFF
v_call: TRBV29-1; d_call: TRBD1; j_call: TRBJ1-1; clone_size: NA; cdr3_nt: TGCAGCGTTGAAGCGCTGGGACAGATGAACACTGAAGCTTTCTTT; cdr3_aa: CSVEALGQMNTEAFF
v_call: TRBV5-1; d_call: NA; j_call: TRBJ2-2; clone_size: NA; cdr3_nt: TGCGCCAGCAGCACCAGACCCCCCGTTTCAGGGAACACCGGGGAGCTGTTTTTT; cdr3_aa: CASSTRPPVSGNTGELFF